The table lists the clone carrying this T cell receptor beta chain with a few counts. The antigen remains unidentified. Patients showing uncontrolled infection, other autoimmune disease, pregnancy or lactation were ineligible. Trimming shortened V by 4 bases and J by 2 bases, and 17 bases separated the two germline ends. CDR1 and CDR2 from the germline V gene are MGHDK and SYGVNS. The CDR3 covers 16 residues. Template material for amplifying TCR beta CDR3 regions consisted of RNA transcripts. Carried out on the TCR CDR3, a first-round RT-PCR used the HTBI primer set. TCRdb re-analysed the multiplex PCR reads in MiXCR, keeping a single row per CDR3 protein. The data show approximately 620,000 distinct CDR3 sequences, approximately 15% seen once. The source of the sample is a study of T cells in Graves' hyperthyroidism and ophthalmopathy. Findings and caveats of the study: Blood shared most expanded thyroid clonotypes above 0.001.

The sample consisted of blood. The gene calls are TRBV25-1 and TRBJ1-2; D perhaps matches TRBD1 (5 bases). The source is a woman aged 25 to 39 with Graves' hyperthyroidism that later progressed to Graves' ophthalmopathy. The CDR3 region has the DNA TGTGCCAGCAGTGGGGGACGGGGGGGGTTGAACTATGGCTACACCTTC. Translation: CASSGGRGGLNYGYTF.